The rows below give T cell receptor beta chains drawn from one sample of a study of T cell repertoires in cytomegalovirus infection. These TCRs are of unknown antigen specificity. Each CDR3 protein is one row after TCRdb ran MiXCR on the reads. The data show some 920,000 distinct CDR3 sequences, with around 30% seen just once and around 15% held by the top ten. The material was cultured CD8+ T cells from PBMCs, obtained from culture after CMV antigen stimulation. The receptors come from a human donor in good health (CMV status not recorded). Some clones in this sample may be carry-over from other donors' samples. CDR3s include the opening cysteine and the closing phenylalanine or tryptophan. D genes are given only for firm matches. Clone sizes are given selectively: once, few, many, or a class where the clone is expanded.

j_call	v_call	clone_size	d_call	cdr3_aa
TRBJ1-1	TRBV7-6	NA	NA	CASSTDRLSPHLNTEAFF
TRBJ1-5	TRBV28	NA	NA	CASSLLQGSRPQHF
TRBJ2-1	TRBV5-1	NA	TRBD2	CASSLTSGVSYNEQFF
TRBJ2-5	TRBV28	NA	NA	CASSFPTGFAQYF
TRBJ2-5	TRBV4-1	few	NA	CASSQDRGTMQETQYF
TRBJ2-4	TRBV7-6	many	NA	CASSSVGTGNIQYF
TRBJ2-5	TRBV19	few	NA	CASSTDYLETQYF
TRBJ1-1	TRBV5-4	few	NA	CASSFHGGNTEAFF
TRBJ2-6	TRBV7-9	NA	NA	CASGGPAFLTAGANVLTF
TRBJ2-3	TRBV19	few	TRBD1	CASSPPGTGGRTDTQYF
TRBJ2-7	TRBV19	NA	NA	CASSSGLNTYEQYF
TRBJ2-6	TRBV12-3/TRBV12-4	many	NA	CASTTGSGANVLTF
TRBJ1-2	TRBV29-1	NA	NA	CSAGRAGSESYTF
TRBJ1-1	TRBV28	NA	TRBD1	CASSSRTGEDTEAFF
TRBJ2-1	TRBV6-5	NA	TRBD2	CASRASGGSPGNEQFF
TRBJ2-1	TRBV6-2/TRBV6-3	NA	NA	CASSYGAGALLDEQFF
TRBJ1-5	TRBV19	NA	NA	CASSPLMGKERNQPQHF
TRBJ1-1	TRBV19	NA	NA	CASQQWTEAFF
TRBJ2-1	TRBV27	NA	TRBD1	CASSSIQGAWNYNEQFF
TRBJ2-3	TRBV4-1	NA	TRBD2	CASSQGLAGGSTDTQYF